The next 23 T cell receptor beta chains were all read from a single sample in a study of blood T cell repertoires in COVID-19. The repertoire was sequenced with immunoSEQ multiplex PCR; TCRdb's copy has only in-frame clones and lacks some. The table includes hundreds of thousands of clones, roughly 89% detected once. Sequenced material: peripheral blood. The origin of the receptors is a man in his late teens or twenties with COVID-19, enrolled during active disease.

The chain links TRBV5-1 to TRBJ2-5, with a tentative D call TRBD1 (5 bases). There are 15 residues in the CDR3. V shed 4 bases and J shed 2 bases, with 15 bases lying between them. Looked up from germline, CDR1 is SGHRS and CDR2 is YFSETQ. CDR3 DNA sequence: TGCGCCAGCAGCACCGGACAAGCCACTCAAGAGACCCAGTACTTC. It codes for CASSTGQATQETQYF.

This clone has just one count. This rearrangement joins TRBV3-1 (or the pseudogene TRBV3-2) to TRBJ1-5; no clear D. The CDR3 runs to 14 residues. The V end lost 4 bases, the J end lost 1 base, and 8 bases lay between the germline ends. Germline V gene lookup returns CDR1 LGHDT and CDR2 YNNKEL (reference sequence). The CDR3 nucleotides read TGTGCCAGCAGCCCCGACTGGAGCAATCAGCCCCAGCATTTT. Protein product: CASSPDWSNQPQHF.

The V call is TRBV5-4, the J call TRBJ1-1; 8 nucleotides agree with TRBD1. V was clipped by 0 bases and J by 8 bases; unmatched bases: 3. Germline CDR1 is SGHNT and CDR2 is YYREEE (reference sequence). The CDR3 extends over 13 amino acids. The CDR3 region has the DNA TGTGCCAGCAGCTTGGGTGACAGGGGAGAAGCTTTCTTT. Encoded protein: CASSLGDRGEAFF.

The V gene is TRBV30, the J gene TRBJ2-5, with D perhaps TRBD2 (5 bases). Trimming removed 2 bases at V and 4 bases at J, with 5 bases between. CDR1 is GTSNPN and CDR2 is SVGIG in the germline V gene (reference sequence). There are 11 residues in the CDR3. The CDR3 DNA sequence: TGTGCCTGGAGTCGGGGAGAGACCCAGTACTTC. Translated, it gives CAWSRGETQYF.

CDR3 sequence (DNA): TGCGCCAGCAGCCAAAGTTCGAGGGGGTCTAACTATGGCTACACCTTC. This translates into CASSQSSRGSNYGYTF. This chain uses TRBV4-1 with TRBJ1-2, with a tentative D call TRBD1 (6 bases). Germline V gene lookup returns CDR1 MGHRA and CDR2 YSYEKL. The CDR3 covers 16 residues. V was shortened by 2 bases and J by 0 bases, with 13 bases between the two germline ends.

This chain connects TRBV14 to TRBJ2-7; possibly TRBD2 for D (5 bases). The V end lost 1 base, the J end lost 3 bases, and 13 bases lay between the germline ends. Germline V gives CDR1 SGHDN, CDR2 FVKESK. This CDR3 region has 15 residues. The chain's CDR3 is CASSQGRLPYYEQYF. In DNA, the CDR3 is TGTGCCAGCAGCCAAGGGAGACTACCATACTACGAGCAGTACTTC.

The CDR3 sequence: CASRTTGAGEQFF. For the CDR3, the DNA is TGTGCCAGCAGGACGACAGGGGCTGGTGAGCAGTTCTTC. The V gene is TRBV6-5, the J gene TRBJ2-1; TRBD1 aligns across 8 bases. Germline V gene lookup returns CDR1 MNHEY and CDR2 SVGAGI. The V and J ends lost 6 bases and 9 bases, in that order; junction bases with no gene match: 7. The CDR3 extends over 13 amino acids.

This clone has just a few counts. The V gene is TRBV6-1, the J gene TRBJ1-4, with D perhaps TRBD1 (5 bases). Trimming took off 4 bases at V and 0 bases at J, with 15 bases between the two ends. This CDR3 comprises 17 residues. The germline V gene has CDR1 MNHNS and CDR2 SASEGT. This CDR3 reads CASSGSYRISTNEKLFF. CDR3 coding DNA: TGTGCCAGCAGTGGCTCATACAGGATTTCAACTAATGAAAAACTGTTTTTT.

The J gene is TRBJ1-4, the V gene TRBV21-1. TRBV21-1 is flagged as a pseudogene. The CDR3 is 15 amino acids. CDR3 nucleotide sequence: TGTGCCAGCAGCACGGAGGGCAGGGTGAGAGAAAAACTGTTTTTT. It codes for CASSTEGRVREKLFF.

This chain joins TRBV2 and TRBJ2-5; D not certain. The V and J ends lost 2 bases and 3 bases respectively, with 10 bases between them. The CDR3 is made up of 14 amino acids. The germline gives CDR1 SNHLY, CDR2 FYNNEI. The CDR3: CASSELVFEETQYF. CDR3 DNA: TGTGCCAGCAGTGAATTAGTGTTCGAAGAGACCCAGTACTTC.

This rearrangement joins TRBV5-1 to TRBJ2-3, with D uncertain. Germline CDR1 and CDR2: SGHRS and YFSETQ. The CDR3 has 13 amino acids. V was trimmed by 0 bases and J by 6 bases, leaving 8 bases between them. CDR3 loop: CASSLGSEDTQYF. The CDR3 DNA reads as TGCGCCAGCAGCTTGGGGTCTGAGGATACGCAGTATTTT.

The V and J genes are TRBV7-2 and TRBJ2-7; a possible D gene is TRBD1 (6 bases). The V end lost 1 base, the J end lost 4 bases, and 17 bases lay between the germline ends. The CDR3 loop spans 16 amino acids. Looked up from germline, CDR1 is SGHTA and CDR2 is FQGNSA. The chain's CDR3 is CASSLGGWAGTYEQYF. Here the CDR3 DNA reads TGTGCCAGCAGCTTAGGGGGCTGGGCAGGGACATACGAGCAGTACTTC.

The sample holds one count of this clone. This chain links TRBV29-1 with TRBJ2-3; D is unresolved. Deletions cut 4 bases from V and 0 bases from J, with 8 bases between. CDR1 is SQVTM and CDR2 is ANQGSEA in the germline V gene. This CDR3 is 13 amino acids long. CDR3 region: CSVGIRSTDTQYF. The CDR3 nucleotides are TGCAGCGTTGGAATCAGGAGCACAGATACGCAGTATTTT.

The rearrangement uses TRBV7-2 and TRBJ1-6, with TRBD1 matching over 8 bases. This CDR3 comprises 15 residues. The junction had 2 bases not matched to a gene; V was cut back by 2 bases and J by 5 bases. Germline V gene lookup returns CDR1 SGHTA and CDR2 FQGNSA. CDR3 nucleotides: TGTGCCAGCAGCTTATCCAGGGGGCATAATTCACCCCTCCACTTT. Its translation is CASSLSRGHNSPLHF.

This clone has ten or more counts. V and J are TRBV7-2 and TRBJ2-7; 7 bases are shared with TRBD2. Trimming took 5 bases from V and 1 from J; bases not matched to a gene: 5. Germline values: CDR1 SGHTA, CDR2 FQGNSA. The CDR3 has 14 amino acids. The CDR3 DNA is TGTGCCAGCAGCGAGCGGGACCGGTCCTACGAGCAGTACTTC. Amino acid sequence: CASSERDRSYEQYF.

The CDR3 DNA reads as TGTGCCACCAGTGACCCATTGGGGGGGAAGGGCTACGAGCAGTACTTC. Amino acid sequence: CATSDPLGGKGYEQYF. J is TRBJ2-7 and V is TRBV24-1; 7 nucleotides agree with TRBD2. After removal of 4 bases from V and 3 bases from J, the junction contained 11 bases not matched to a gene. CDR3 length equals 16 residues. Germline V lookup: CDR1 KGHDR, CDR2 SFDVKD.

The chain combines TRBV5-4 with TRBJ2-3; D might be TRBD2 (6 bases). The germline V gene has CDR1 SGHNT and CDR2 YYREEE (reference sequence). This CDR3 has 16 residues. The V gene lost 2 bases and the J gene lost 0 bases, with 13 bases spanning the gap. The CDR3 loop reads CASSFWAAGSTDTQYF. The CDR3 region has the DNA TGTGCCAGCAGCTTTTGGGCGGCGGGGAGCACAGATACGCAGTATTTT.

The chain is built from TRBV3-1 (or the pseudogene TRBV3-2) and TRBJ2-2; 10 bases agree with TRBD2. Germline values: CDR1 LGHDT, CDR2 YNNKEL (reference sequence). This CDR3 is built from 17 residues. Trimming removed 0 bases from V and 3 bases from J; junction bases left unmatched: 4. CDR3 bases: TGTGCCAGCAGCCAAGATCTACTAGCGGGATACACCGGGGAGCTGTTTTTT. It yields the protein CASSQDLLAGYTGELFF.

CDR3 loop: CASSGLAMSSGANVLTF. Written as DNA, the CDR3 is TGCGCCAGCAGTGGACTAGCAATGTCCTCTGGGGCCAACGTCCTGACTTTC. The J gene is TRBJ2-6, the V gene TRBV5-1; 8 positions agree with TRBD2. This CDR3 is built from 17 residues. The trim removed 5 bases at V and 0 bases at J, leaving 7 bases unmatched. The germline CDR1 and CDR2 sequences are SGHRS and YFSETQ.

The chain recombines TRBV10-2 with TRBJ2-7; 13 bases fit TRBD2. Germline-derived CDR1 and CDR2 are WSHSY and SAAADI. V lost 6 bases, J lost 5 bases, and 7 bases stayed unmatched. The CDR3 is made up of 15 amino acids. Here the CDR3 reads CASRMTSGRWHEQYF. The CDR3 bases are TGCGCCAGCAGAATGACTAGCGGGAGGTGGCACGAGCAGTACTTC.

This chain connects TRBV2 to TRBJ2-2; D might be TRBD1 (5 bases). Germline CDR1 and CDR2: SNHLY and FYNNEI. Trimming cost V 9 bases and J 0 bases, with 8 bases left between them. This CDR3 contains 13 residues. The CDR3 nucleotides are TGTGCCAGAAGACAGACGAACACCGGGGAGCTGTTTTTT. The encoded protein is CARRQTNTGELFF.

This chain connects TRBV7-8 to TRBJ2-2; possibly TRBD1 for D (6 bases). Germline values: CDR1 SGHVS, CDR2 FQNEAQ. The CDR3 runs 16 residues. V lost 5 bases to trimming and J lost 0 bases, with 13 bases between them. In DNA, the CDR3 is TGTGCCAGCAGCATCCGGGACACGCCGAACACCGGGGAGCTGTTTTTT. Translated: CASSIRDTPNTGELFF.

The rearrangement joins TRBV13 to TRBJ1-2; possibly TRBD1 for D (5 bases). Germline V gives CDR1 PRHDT, CDR2 FYEKMQ (reference sequence). The germline V and J ends were trimmed by 3 bases and 4 bases, with 15 bases remaining between them. The CDR3 has 15 amino acids. The CDR3 sequence: CASSLGETATYGYTF. The CDR3 nucleotides read TGTGCCAGCAGCTTGGGCGAGACAGCTACCTATGGCTACACCTTC.